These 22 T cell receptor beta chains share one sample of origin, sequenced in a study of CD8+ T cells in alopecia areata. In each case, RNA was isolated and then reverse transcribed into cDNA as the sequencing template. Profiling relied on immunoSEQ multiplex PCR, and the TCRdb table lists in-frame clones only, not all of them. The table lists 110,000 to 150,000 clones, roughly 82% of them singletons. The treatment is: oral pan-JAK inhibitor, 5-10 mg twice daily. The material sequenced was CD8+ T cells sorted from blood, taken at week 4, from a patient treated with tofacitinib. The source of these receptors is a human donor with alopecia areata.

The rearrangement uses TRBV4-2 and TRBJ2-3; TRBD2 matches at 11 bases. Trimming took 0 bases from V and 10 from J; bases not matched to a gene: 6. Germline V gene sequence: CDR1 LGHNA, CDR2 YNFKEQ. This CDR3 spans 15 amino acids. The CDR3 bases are TGTGCCAGCAGCCAAGATGCCCTAGCGGGGGGCTCGCAGTATTTT. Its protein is CASSQDALAGGSQYF.

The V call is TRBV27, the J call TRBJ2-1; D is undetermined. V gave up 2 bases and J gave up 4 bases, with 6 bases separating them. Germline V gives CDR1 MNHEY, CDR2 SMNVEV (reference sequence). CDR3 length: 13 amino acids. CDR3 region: CASSLEGYNEQFF. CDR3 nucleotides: TGTGCCAGCAGTTTAGAAGGTTACAATGAGCAGTTCTTC.

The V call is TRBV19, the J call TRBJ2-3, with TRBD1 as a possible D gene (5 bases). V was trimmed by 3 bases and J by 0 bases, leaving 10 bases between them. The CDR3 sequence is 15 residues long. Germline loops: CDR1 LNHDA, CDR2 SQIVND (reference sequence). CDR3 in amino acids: CASSMVGASTDTQYF. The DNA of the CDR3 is TGTGCCAGTAGTATGGTTGGGGCCAGCACAGATACGCAGTATTTT. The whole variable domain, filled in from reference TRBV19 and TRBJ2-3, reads DGGITQSPKYLFRKEGQNVTLSCEQNLNHDAMYWYRQDPGQGLRLIYYSQIVNDFQKGDIAEGYSVSREKKESFPLTVTSAQKNPTAFYLCASSMVGASTDTQYFGPGTRLTVL.

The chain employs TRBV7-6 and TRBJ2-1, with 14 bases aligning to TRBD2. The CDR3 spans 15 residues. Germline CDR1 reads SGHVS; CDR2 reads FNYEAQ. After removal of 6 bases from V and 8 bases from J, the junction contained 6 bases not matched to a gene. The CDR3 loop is CASSSGTSGGYEQFF. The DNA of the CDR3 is TGTGCCAGCAGTTCCGGGACTAGCGGGGGCTATGAGCAGTTCTTC.

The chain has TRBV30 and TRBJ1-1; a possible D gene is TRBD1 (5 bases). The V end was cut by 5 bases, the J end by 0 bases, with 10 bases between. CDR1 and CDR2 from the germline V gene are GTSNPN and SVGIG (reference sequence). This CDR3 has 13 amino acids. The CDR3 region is CAWGEGMNTEAFF. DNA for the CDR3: TGTGCCTGGGGGGAGGGGATGAACACTGAAGCTTTCTTT.

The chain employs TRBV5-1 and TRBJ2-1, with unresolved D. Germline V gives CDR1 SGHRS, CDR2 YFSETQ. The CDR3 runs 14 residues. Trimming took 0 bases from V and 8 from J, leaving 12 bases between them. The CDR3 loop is CASSLAGDIDEQFF. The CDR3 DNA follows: TGCGCCAGCAGCTTGGCCGGAGATATTGATGAGCAGTTCTTC.

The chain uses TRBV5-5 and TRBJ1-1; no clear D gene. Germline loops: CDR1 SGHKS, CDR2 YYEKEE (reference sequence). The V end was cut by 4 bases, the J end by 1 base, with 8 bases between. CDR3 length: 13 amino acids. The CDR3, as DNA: TGTGCCAGCAGCCGGCCGGGGAACACTGAAGCTTTCTTT. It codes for CASSRPGNTEAFF.

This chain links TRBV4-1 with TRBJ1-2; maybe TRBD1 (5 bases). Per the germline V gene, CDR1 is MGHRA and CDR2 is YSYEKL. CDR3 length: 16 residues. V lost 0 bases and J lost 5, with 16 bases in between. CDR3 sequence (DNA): TGCGCCAGCAGCCAAGAAGTTCGGGACCGGCGATATGGCTACACCTTC. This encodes CASSQEVRDRRYGYTF.

The CDR3 loop reads CASSQDSGGGGTDTQYF. CDR3 DNA sequence: TGCGCCAGCAGCCAAGATTCTGGGGGTGGGGGCACAGATACGCAGTATTTT. The gene calls are TRBV4-3 and TRBJ2-3; D tentatively reads TRBD1 or TRBD2 (5 bases each). Trimming cost V 0 bases and J 1 base, with 14 bases left between them. Looked up from germline, CDR1 is LGHNA and CDR2 is YSLEER. The CDR3 is made up of 17 amino acids.

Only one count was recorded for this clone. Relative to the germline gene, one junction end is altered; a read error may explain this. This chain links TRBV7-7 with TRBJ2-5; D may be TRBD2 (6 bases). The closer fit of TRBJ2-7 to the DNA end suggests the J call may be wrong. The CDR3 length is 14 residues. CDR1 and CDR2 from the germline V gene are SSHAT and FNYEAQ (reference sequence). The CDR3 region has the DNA TGTGCTAGCAGCCCAAGGGCGGGGCACTACGAGCAGTACTTC. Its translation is CASSPRAGHYEQYF.

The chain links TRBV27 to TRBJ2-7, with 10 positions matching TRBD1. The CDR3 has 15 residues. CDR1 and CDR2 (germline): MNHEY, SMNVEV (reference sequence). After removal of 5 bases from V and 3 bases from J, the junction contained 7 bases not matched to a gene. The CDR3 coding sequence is TGTGCCAGCAGTCCGCGGACAGGGGGATACTACGAGCAGTACTTC. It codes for CASSPRTGGYYEQYF.

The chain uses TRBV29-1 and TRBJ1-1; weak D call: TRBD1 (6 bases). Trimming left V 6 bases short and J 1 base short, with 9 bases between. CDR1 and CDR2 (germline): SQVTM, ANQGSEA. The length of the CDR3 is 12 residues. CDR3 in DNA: TGCAGCGTGATGGGACAGAACACTGAAGCTTTCTTT. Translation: CSVMGQNTEAFF.

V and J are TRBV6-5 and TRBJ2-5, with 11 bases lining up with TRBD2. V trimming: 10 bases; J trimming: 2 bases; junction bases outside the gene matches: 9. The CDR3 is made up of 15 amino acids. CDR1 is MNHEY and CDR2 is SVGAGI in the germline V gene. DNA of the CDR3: TGTGCCACCTCAGCTAGCGGGGGGACTCAAGAGACCCAGTACTTC. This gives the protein CATSASGGTQETQYF.

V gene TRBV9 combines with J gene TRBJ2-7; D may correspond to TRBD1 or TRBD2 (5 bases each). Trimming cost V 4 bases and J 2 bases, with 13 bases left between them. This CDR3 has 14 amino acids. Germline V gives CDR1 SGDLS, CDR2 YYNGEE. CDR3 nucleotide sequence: TGTGCCAGCAGCAACCGGGACCAGCCCTACGAGCAGTACTTC. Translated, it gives CASSNRDQPYEQYF.

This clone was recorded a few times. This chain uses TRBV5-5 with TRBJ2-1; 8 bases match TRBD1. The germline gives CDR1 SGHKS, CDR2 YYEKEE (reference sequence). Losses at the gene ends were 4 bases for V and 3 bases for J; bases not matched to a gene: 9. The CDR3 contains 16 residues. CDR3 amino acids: CASSPIPGQDYNEQFF. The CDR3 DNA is TGTGCCAGCAGCCCAATTCCGGGACAGGACTACAATGAGCAGTTCTTC.

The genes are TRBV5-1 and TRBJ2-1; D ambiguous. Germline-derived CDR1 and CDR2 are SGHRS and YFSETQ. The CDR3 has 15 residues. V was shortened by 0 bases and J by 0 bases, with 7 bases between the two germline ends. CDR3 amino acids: CASSLDRTSYNEQFF. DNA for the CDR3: TGCGCCAGCAGCTTGGACAGAACCTCCTACAATGAGCAGTTCTTC.

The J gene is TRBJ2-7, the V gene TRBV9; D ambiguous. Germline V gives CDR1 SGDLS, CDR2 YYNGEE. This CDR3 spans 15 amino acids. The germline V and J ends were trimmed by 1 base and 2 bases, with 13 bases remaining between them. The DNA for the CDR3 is TGTGCCAGCAGCGTAACCTCACAGAGCACCTACGAGCAGTACTTC. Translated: CASSVTSQSTYEQYF.

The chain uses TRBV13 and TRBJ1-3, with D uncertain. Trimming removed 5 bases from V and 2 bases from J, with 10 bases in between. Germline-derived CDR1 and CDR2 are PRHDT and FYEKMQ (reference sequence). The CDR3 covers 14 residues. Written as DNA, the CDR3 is TGTGCCAGCAGCCCCCAAGGGACTGGAAACACCATATATTTT. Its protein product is CASSPQGTGNTIYF.

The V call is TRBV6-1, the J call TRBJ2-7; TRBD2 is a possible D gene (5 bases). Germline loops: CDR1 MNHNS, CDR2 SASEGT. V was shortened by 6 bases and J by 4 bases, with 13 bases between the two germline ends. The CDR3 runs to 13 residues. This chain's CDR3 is CASSTGMLYEQYF. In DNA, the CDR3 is TGTGCCAGCAGCACCGGGATGTTATACGAGCAGTACTTC.

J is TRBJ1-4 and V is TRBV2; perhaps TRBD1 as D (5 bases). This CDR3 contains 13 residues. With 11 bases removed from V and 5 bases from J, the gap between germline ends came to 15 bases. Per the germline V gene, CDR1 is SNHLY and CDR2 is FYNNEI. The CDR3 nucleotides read TGTGCCCGTAGACAGACTGACAATGAAAAACTGTTTTTT. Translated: CARRQTDNEKLFF.

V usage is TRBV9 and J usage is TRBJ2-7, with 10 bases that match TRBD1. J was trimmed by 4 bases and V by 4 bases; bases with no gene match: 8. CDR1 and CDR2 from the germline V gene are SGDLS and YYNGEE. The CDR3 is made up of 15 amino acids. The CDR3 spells CASSQSGQGNYEQYF. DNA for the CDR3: TGTGCCAGCAGCCAGTCGGGACAGGGGAATTACGAGCAGTACTTC. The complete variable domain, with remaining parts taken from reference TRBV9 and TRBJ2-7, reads DSGVTQTPKHLITATGQRVTLRCSPRSGDLSVYWYQQSLDQGLQFLIQYYNGEERAKGNILERFSAQQFPDLHSELNLSSLELGDSALYFCASSQSGQGNYEQYFGPGTRLTVT.

CDR3 loop: CASSPGQGGTEAFF. The CDR3 DNA reads as TGCGCCAGCAGCCCTGGACAGGGGGGCACTGAAGCTTTCTTT. V and J are TRBV4-3 and TRBJ1-1; 10 bases are a match to TRBD1. V shed 4 bases and J 4 bases; nucleotides not matched to a gene: 3. This CDR3 is built from 14 residues. Per the germline V gene, CDR1 is LGHNA and CDR2 is YSLEER.